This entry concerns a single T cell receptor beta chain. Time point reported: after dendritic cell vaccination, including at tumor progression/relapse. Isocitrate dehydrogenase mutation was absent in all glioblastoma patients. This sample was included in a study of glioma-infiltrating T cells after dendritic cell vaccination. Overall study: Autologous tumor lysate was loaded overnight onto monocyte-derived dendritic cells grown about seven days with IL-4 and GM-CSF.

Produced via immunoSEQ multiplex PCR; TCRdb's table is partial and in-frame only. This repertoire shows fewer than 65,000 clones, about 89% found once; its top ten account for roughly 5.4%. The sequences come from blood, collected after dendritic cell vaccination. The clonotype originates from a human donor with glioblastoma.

The CDR3 coding sequence is TGCGCCAGCAGCTTTACAGGGGGCTCGGGGGCCAACGTCCTGACTTTC. It specifies CASSFTGGSGANVLTF. The chain has TRBV5-1 and TRBJ2-6; 9 bases map to TRBD1. In germline, CDR1 is SGHRS, CDR2 YFSETQ. The CDR3 is 16 amino acids. Trimming cost V 2 bases and J 4 bases; bases outside gene matches: 4.